Listed below are T cell receptor beta chains from one sample, sequenced in a study of OX40 agonist ivuxolimab in advanced cancers. Sequencing was performed with immunoSEQ multiplex PCR; in TCRdb, only in-frame clones are kept and a portion is missing. The table shows roughly 70,000 clones, with about nine tenths occurring only once. The specimen was CD4+ or CD8+ T cells sorted from blood, collected in a trial of the OX40 agonist ivuxolimab. The receptors were gathered from an adult with an advanced solid tumor such as melanoma, head and neck, liver or kidney cancer. Both conserved end residues are part of each CDR3. A D gene is named only where the DNA matches it firmly. Clone size is stated in some rows and not others, as once, few, many or a class when expanded.

clone_size	v_call	d_call	j_call	cdr3_nt	cdr3_aa
.	TRBV19	TRBD1	TRBJ1-1	TGTGCCAGTACCAGTTCGACAGGGACTGAAGCTTTCTTT	CASTSSTGTEAFF
.	TRBV5-1	TRBD1	TRBJ2-5	TGCGCCAGCAGCTTGGGCGGGACAGGGAACCAAGAGACCCAGTACTTC	CASSLGGTGNQETQYF
.	TRBV5-1	.	TRBJ2-1	TGCGCCAGCAGCCCGGGGGACTCCCGAGGTCGCTACAATGAGCAGTTCTTC	CASSPGDSRGRYNEQFF
.	TRBV4-2	TRBD2	TRBJ2-7	TGTGCCAGCAGCCAAGATCTGAATAGCGGGATTTACGAGCAGTACTTC	CASSQDLNSGIYEQYF
.	TRBV28	TRBD1	TRBJ2-7	TGTGCCATAAGGACAGGACTGTCCTACGAGCAGTACTTC	CAIRTGLSYEQYF
.	TRBV7-6	TRBD1	TRBJ2-7	TGTGCCATCCACTATCTGCGACAGGGGGCCTACGAGCAGTACTTC	CAIHYLRQGAYEQYF
.	TRBV2	TRBD2	TRBJ2-1	TGTGCCAGCAGTACTACGGGGGCTAGCGGGAGAAAATATGAGCAGTTCTTC	CASSTTGASGRKYEQFF
.	TRBV29-1	TRBD2	TRBJ2-1	TGCAGCGTCGTCAGCGGGAGCTCCTACAATGAGCAGTTCTTC	CSVVSGSSYNEQFF
.	TRBV21-1	.	TRBJ2-7	TGTGCCAGCAGCGGGTGTGGGTACAGGCAACTACCCTACGAGCAGTACTTC	CASSGCGYRQLPYEQYF
.	TRBV5-1	TRBD2	TRBJ2-1	TGCGCCAGCAGCCCCACTAGCGGGAGCTACAATGAGCAGTTCTTC	CASSPTSGSYNEQFF
.	TRBV28	.	TRBJ2-7	TGTGCCAGCAGTTTCGGCGCTTTCGGCGGGTACGAGCAGTACTTC	CASSFGAFGGYEQYF
few	TRBV28	TRBD1	TRBJ1-2	TGTGCCAGCAGCCCAAACAGGGGACCCTGGACCAACTATGGCTACACCTTC	CASSPNRGPWTNYGYTF
.	TRBV2	.	TRBJ2-3	TGTGCCAGCAGTAGGGGTGCAGATACGCAGTATTTT	CASSRGADTQYF
once	TRBV5-5	TRBD1	TRBJ1-5	TGTGCCAGCAGCCCGAGGACAGGGGGCAATCAGCCCCAGCATTTT	CASSPRTGGNQPQHF
.	TRBV2	.	TRBJ2-2	TGTGCCAGCAGTGTCGGGAGAACGACCGGGGAGCTGTTTTTT	CASSVGRTTGELFF
.	TRBV9	TRBD2	TRBJ2-3	TGTGCCAGCAGCGTAGTATGGGGGACTATTACAGATACGCAGTATTTT	CASSVVWGTITDTQYF
once	TRBV7-2	.	TRBJ1-2	TGTGCCAGCAGCTGGAAAACAGGAGCTGAGGATGGCTACACCTTC	CASSWKTGAEDGYTF
.	TRBV13	TRBD2	TRBJ2-7	TGTGCCAGCAGCACTCGGCGGTCTTTTGGGACTAGCGGGAGGGCCTACGAGCAGTACTTC	CASSTRRSFGTSGRAYEQYF
.	TRBV15	.	TRBJ1-1	TGTGCCACCAGCAGCCAGGGATTGACTGAAGCTTTCTTT	CATSSQGLTEAFF
few	TRBV9	.	TRBJ2-2	TGTGCCAGCAGCTTGGGACTGCTTAACGGGGAGCTGTTTTTT	CASSLGLLNGELFF
.	TRBV7-9	.	TRBJ1-2	TGTGCCAGCAGCTTAGAGGAGACTACCTATGGCTACACCTTC	CASSLEETTYGYTF
.	TRBV5-1	TRBD1	TRBJ2-5	TGCGCCAGCAGGTCGGGACAGAACCAAGAGACCCAGTACTTC	CASRSGQNQETQYF
.	TRBV7-9	TRBD1	TRBJ1-4	TGTGCCAGCAGCCCTCAGGGGGGACCTAATGAAAAACTGTTTTTT	CASSPQGGPNEKLFF
.	TRBV7-9	TRBD1	TRBJ2-6	TGTGCCAGCAGCCGGGACAGCACTGGGGCCAACGTCCTGACTTTC	CASSRDSTGANVLTF
.	TRBV9	.	TRBJ1-2	TGTGCCAGCAGCGTAGGACCGGTAGTTCGGGGCTACACCTTC	CASSVGPVVRGYTF
.	TRBV9	.	TRBJ2-2	TGTGCCAGCAGCTCCCGCCCGCAAATGGGGGGCGCGAACACCGGGGAGCTGTTTTTT	CASSSRPQMGGANTGELFF
.	TRBV7-6	.	TRBJ2-2	TGTGCCAGCAGTTTCACAACAGGGCACGGGGAGCTGTTTTTT	CASSFTTGHGELFF
.	TRBV21-1	.	TRBJ2-1	TGTGCCAGCAGCTTCAAGGGTGGCAGCGCAACTTTCAATGAGCAGTTCTTC	CASSFKGGSATFNEQFF
.	TRBV20-1	.	TRBJ2-3	TGCAGTGCTAGAGATCTCGGAAGTCAGTATTTT	CSARDLGSQYF
.	TRBV28	.	TRBJ1-5	TGTGCCAGTAACCCCCTTTGGGGGGGCTACCAGCCCCAGCATTTT	CASNPLWGGYQPQHF
.	TRBV2	.	TRBJ1-5	TGTGCCAGCAGTGAAGCGCGGCAGCCCCAGCATTTT	CASSEARQPQHF
.	TRBV6-1	.	TRBJ2-2	TGTGCCAGCAGTGAAGAAAAGGCCCTGGGGAACACCGGGGAGCTGTTTTTT	CASSEEKALGNTGELFF
.	TRBV11-2	.	TRBJ1-4	TGTGCCAGCAGCTTAGATAGGGTAAAACTGTTTTTT	CASSLDRVKLFF
.	TRBV4-1	.	TRBJ1-5	TGCGCCAGCAGCCAAGAGGGGGGGCAGGGCAATCAGCCCCAGCATTTT	CASSQEGGQGNQPQHF
.	TRBV28	TRBD2	TRBJ2-1	TGTGCCAGCAGAGGACTAGCGGGAGTGGGTAATGAGCAGTTCTTC	CASRGLAGVGNEQFF
once	TRBV5-1	TRBD2	TRBJ2-1	TGCGCCAGCAAACCCCGGGGTAGCGGGTACAATGAGCAGTTCTTC	CASKPRGSGYNEQFF
.	TRBV9	TRBD1	TRBJ1-1	TGTGCCAGCAGCGTCCTGACAGGGGAGACTGAAGCTTTCTTT	CASSVLTGETEAFF
.	TRBV18	.	TRBJ1-1	TGTGCCAGCTCCGAGACTAGGAGGGGCACTGAAGCTTTCTTT	CASSETRRGTEAFF
.	TRBV7-3	.	TRBJ2-5	TGTGCCAGCAGCCTATCCGGGCCTCAAGAGACCCAGTACTTC	CASSLSGPQETQYF
.	TRBV19	TRBD1	TRBJ2-1	TGTGCCAGTAGTATAGAGCCAGGACAGGGGATGCGGAATGAGCAGTTCTTC	CASSIEPGQGMRNEQFF
.	TRBV6-6	TRBD1	TRBJ2-7	TGTGCCAGCAGTTTTCCGGGACAGGGGGTCTACGAGCAGTACTTC	CASSFPGQGVYEQYF